The present entry profiles one T cell receptor (beta chain) with its context. No cognate antigen has been identified for it. At one end, the junction sequence differs from germline, possibly due to a read error. Participants in the prospective study were aged about 18 to 95 years, lived in 20 to 30 United States geographic areas, and enrolled through a virtual design. Cohort assignment in the prospective study relied on participant-reported clinical history from a screening survey and a study questionnaire. Exposed participants had been in contact, within 2 weeks of entering the study, with a person who had a PCR-confirmed or clinician-diagnosed case of COVID-19. Mobile phlebotomists in the prospective study collected whole blood, serum and a nasopharyngeal or oropharyngeal swab from every participant. Participants in the prospective study had the option to provide additional blood draws and questionnaires over a roughly 2-month period. Blood samples from the prospective study were shipped frozen or at room temperature prior to DNA extraction.

The data derive from a study of blood T cell repertoires in COVID-19 (dated by TCRdb to about 2020). In terms of the full investigation: Samples from collaborators originated in the United States, Italy and Spain and spanned both the acute and convalescent phases of COVID-19. The prospective study material was composed of cDNA or gDNA derived from T cells, B-cell-depleted T cells, or PBMCs. Deeply sampled blood TCRbeta repertoires from subjects exposed to, actively infected with, or recovered from COVID-19 were included in the dataset. A freely available public database, intended as a resource for researchers studying the immune response to SARS-CoV-2, is where the repertoires were released. The samples were drawn from two sources: the first 160 participants of the ongoing ImmuneRACE study, and over 1,000 subjects contributed by 6 global collaborators. Sample metadata almost always included a de-identified subject ID, COVID-19 status, age in years and sex. Where HLA class I and class II types were available, the types were taken from metadata supplied by the sample provider, not from assay-based typing. Summary of the overall study and its limitations: The amount of clinical and demographic metadata varied by source and participant and was provided uncurated.

TCRbeta CDR3 regions were amplified from genomic DNA using the immunoSEQ Assay, a bias-controlled multiplex PCR. From the authors' description of their analysis: The number of nucleated cells in each sample was estimated by amplification of reference gene primers within the assay. To quantify the absolute abundance of each unique TCRbeta CDR3 rearrangement, sequence reads were collapsed and filtered. Productive Simpson clonality was computed per sample as the square root of Simpson's diversity index over productive rearrangements. In TCRdb, the immuneACCESS table is reduced to in-frame sequences with V and J assigned. These tables do not hold every clone; where another copy was compared, an unresolved V gene accounts for under half, and the others remain unexplained. The DNA was the basis for D and trimming; V, J and clone size are from that table. The sample table holds roughly 250,000 clones, of which about four fifths were seen once. The ten largest clones represent less than 4% of the sample.

CDR1 and CDR2, looked up from the germline V gene (reference sequence), are MNHEY and SMNVEV. The CDR3 contains 17 residues, cysteine and phenylalanine counted. CDR3 DNA only is kept here, 51 bases in frame from base 1. This TCR was recovered from a woman aged 40 to 55 who had been exposed to COVID-19. The rearranged chain carries TRBV27 and TRBJ2-3, and 15 junction bases match TRBD2. The source material was PBMCs or T cells enriched from blood (not recorded which). CDR3 region: CASSLSGTSGGSDTQYF. The DNA reads as follows: TGTGCCAGCAGCTTATCCGGGACTAGCGGGGGGAGTGATACGCAGTATTTT.